This T cell receptor (beta chain) was obtained from a study of molecular identifiers for immune sequencing clone quantification. The study's findings and limits: It was shown that clones above 20 RNA copies held over 97% of effector molecules, but under 1% in naive cells.

The CDR3 runs to 11 residues. Between the trimmed V and J ends, which lost 4 bases and 8 bases, there was a span of 11 bases. Per germline, CDR1 DFQATT and CDR2 SNEGSKA (reference sequence). This clonotype came up many times. Its antigen is still unknown. Previously described methods and listed TCR primers produced bulk TCR libraries. TCRdb used MiXCR to reprocess the PCR reads, holding one entry per CDR3 protein. Of about 510,000 distinct CDR3 sequences listed, about 20% are singletons. The receptor's source is a human donor in good health. Some libraries in this study had Jurkat cell RNA spiked in. This chain joins TRBV20-1 and TRBJ1-1, with TRBD1 as a possible D gene (6 bases). The sample consisted of naive CD8+ T cells from blood, with Jurkat cell RNA spiked in. The subset denotes: FACS-sorted CD8+CD4-CCR7+CD45RA+ naive T cells. Here the CDR3 reads CSAITRGEAFF. The CDR3 DNA sequence: TGCAGTGCTATTACCAGGGGCGAAGCTTTCTTT.